This is a list of T cell receptor beta chains from one sample in a study of CD8+ T cells in alopecia areata. TCRdb's copy holds only in-frame clones and misses some; the assay was immunoSEQ multiplex PCR. The table has around 50,000 clones, around 96% seen once; the top ten hold roughly 25%. Sequenced material: CD8+ T cells sorted from blood, taken at week 0. These receptors were obtained from a human donor with alopecia areata. The CDR3 runs from the conserved cysteine through the conserved F or W. D genes are given only for firm matches. A clone size is listed for some rows: how often the clone was seen (once, few, many), or a class if it is expanded.

>TRBJ2-1|.|.|TRBV2
CASSEAEEGPYNEQFF
TGTGCCAGCAGTGAAGCGGAGGAGGGGCCCTACAATGAGCAGTTCTTC
>TRBJ2-3|few|.|TRBV4-2
CASSLGVALGTTDTQYF
TGTGCCAGCAGCTTAGGGGTGGCACTAGGAACCACAGATACGCAGTATTTT
>TRBJ2-1|.|TRBD1|TRBV14
CASSPPGQGMGEQFF
TGTGCCAGCAGCCCCCCGGGACAGGGGATGGGTGAGCAGTTCTTC
>TRBJ2-1|.|TRBD1|TRBV4-1
CASSQGQGDEQFF
TGCGCCAGCAGCCAGGGACAGGGAGATGAGCAGTTCTTC
>TRBJ1-2|.|TRBD1|TRBV4-2
CASTQTGGNYGYTF
TGTGCCAGCACCCAGACAGGGGGCAACTATGGCTACACCTTC
>TRBJ2-7|.|.|TRBV27
CASSSRDGLYEQYF
TGTGCCAGCAGTTCCCGGGACGGCCTCTACGAGCAGTACTTC
>TRBJ1-1|.|.|TRBV7-9
CASSDTNTEAFF
TGTGCCAGCAGCGATACCAACACTGAAGCTTTCTTT
>TRBJ2-2|.|TRBD1|TRBV2
CASSGTGVRTGELFF
TGTGCCAGCAGCGGGACAGGGGTTAGGACCGGGGAGCTGTTTTTT
>TRBJ2-2|.|TRBD1|TRBV5-6
CASSLGPGTGTGELFF
TGTGCCAGCAGCTTGGGCCCCGGGACAGGCACCGGGGAGCTGTTTTTT
>TRBJ2-2|.|.|TRBV4-2
CASSLNTGELFF
TGTGCCAGCAGCCTTAACACCGGGGAGCTGTTTTTT
>TRBJ2-7|.|.|TRBV4-3
CASSQRSGGPYEQYF
TGCGCCAGCAGCCAAAGATCCGGGGGGCCCTACGAGCAGTACTTC
>TRBJ2-2|.|.|TRBV7-9
CASSLGGGPNTGELFF
TGTGCCAGCAGCTTGGGCGGCGGACCGAACACCGGGGAGCTGTTTTTT
>TRBJ2-7|once|.|TRBV11-2
CASSFSRGAPYEQYF
TGTGCCAGCAGCTTCTCCCGCGGAGCCCCCTACGAGCAGTACTTC
>TRBJ1-5|.|.|TRBV30
CAWRYYQPQHF
TGTGCCTGGAGATATTATCAGCCCCAGCATTTT
>TRBJ1-1|.|.|TRBV29-1
CSAERGEAFF
TGCAGCGCCGAACGTGGGGAAGCTTTCTTT
>TRBJ2-1|.|.|TRBV6-5
CASSSPGALYNEQFF
TGTGCCAGCAGCAGTCCCGGGGCGCTGTACAATGAGCAGTTCTTC
>TRBJ2-7|.|TRBD2|TRBV14
CASSPLGGSSYEQYF
TGTGCCAGCAGCCCCTTGGGGGGGAGCTCCTACGAGCAGTACTTC
>TRBJ2-5|.|TRBD2|TRBV9
CASSVNRLAGEQETQYF
TGTGCCAGCAGCGTAAACCGACTAGCGGGGGAACAAGAGACCCAGTACTTC
>TRBJ2-7|.|.|TRBV5-1
CASSLVQGRSYEQYF
TGCGCCAGCAGCTTGGTACAGGGTCGCTCCTACGAGCAGTACTTC
>TRBJ2-7|.|.|TRBV27
CASSFGPAYEQYF
TGTGCCAGCAGTTTTGGACCCGCCTACGAGCAGTACTTC
>TRBJ2-3|.|TRBD2|TRBV10-2
CASSPRDSGAGADTQYF
TGCGCCAGCAGCCCGAGGGATAGCGGGGCAGGCGCAGATACGCAGTATTTT
>TRBJ2-7|.|TRBD1|TRBV6-1
CASSEDREWSEQYF
TGTGCCAGCAGTGAGGACAGGGAATGGAGCGAGCAGTACTTC
>TRBJ2-1|.|.|TRBV6-1
CASSRRIDYNEQFF
TGTGCCAGCAGCCGTAGGATCGATTACAATGAGCAGTTCTTC
>TRBJ2-6|.|.|TRBV11-3
CASSLAPSGANVLTF
TGTGCCAGCAGCTTAGCCCCCTCTGGGGCCAACGTCCTGACTTTC
>TRBJ2-1|.|.|TRBV19
CASSIDRTPAYNEQFF
TGTGCCAGTAGTATAGACCGGACCCCCGCCTACAATGAGCAGTTCTTC
>TRBJ1-5|.|TRBD1|TRBV4-1
CASSPGTGEGPQHF
TGCGCCAGCAGCCCAGGGACAGGGGAAGGGCCCCAGCATTTT
>TRBJ1-5|.|.|TRBV4-1
CASSRGEGNQPQHF
TGCGCCAGCAGCCGAGGGGAGGGCAATCAGCCCCAGCATTTT
>TRBJ2-3|.|.|TRBV7-9
CASSPPRTDNTDTQYF
TGTGCCAGCAGCCCCCCCCGGACGGATAACACAGATACGCAGTATTTT
>TRBJ2-7|.|TRBD1|TRBV29-1
CSVEAWDRVMNEQYF
TGCAGCGTTGAAGCCTGGGACAGGGTAATGAACGAGCAGTACTTC
>TRBJ2-5|.|.|TRBV9
CASSGQNQETQYF
TGTGCCAGCAGCGGGCAGAATCAAGAGACCCAGTACTTC
>TRBJ1-5|.|.|TRBV5-1
CASSLGGSNQPQHF
TGCGCCAGCAGCTTGGGGGGAAGCAATCAGCCCCAGCATTTT
>TRBJ1-1|.|.|TRBV27
CASTPSRGNTEAFF
TGTGCCAGCACCCCCTCTCGGGGGAACACTGAAGCTTTCTTT
>TRBJ2-1|.|TRBD2|TRBV19
CASSTNRDYYNEQFF
TGTGCCAGTAGTACGAACCGGGACTACTACAATGAGCAGTTCTTC
>TRBJ2-5|.|.|TRBV9
CASSVWAGATETQYF
TGTGCCAGCAGCGTATGGGCGGGGGCCACGGAGACCCAGTACTTC
>TRBJ2-5|.|TRBD1|TRBV7-9
CASSTRDRLRETQYF
TGTGCCAGCAGCACCCGGGACAGATTGCGAGAGACCCAGTACTTC
>TRBJ2-3|.|TRBD2|TRBV7-9
CASSLARVASGESTDTQYF
TGTGCCAGCAGCTTAGCGAGGGTCGCTAGCGGGGAGAGCACAGATACGCAGTATTTT
>TRBJ2-7|.|.|TRBV5-1
CASSLEGVSTSSYEQYF
TGCGCCAGCAGCTTGGAGGGTGTAAGCACTAGCTCCTACGAGCAGTACTTC
>TRBJ2-5|.|TRBD1|TRBV5-8
CASRPRTGEYQETQYF
TGTGCCAGCAGACCTAGGACAGGAGAGTACCAAGAGACCCAGTACTTC
>TRBJ2-6|.|TRBD1|TRBV7-9
CASSLTGAGANVLTF
TGTGCCAGCAGCCTTACAGGGGCTGGGGCCAACGTCCTGACTTTC
>TRBJ2-7|.|.|TRBV5-4
CASSLGQSYEQYF
TGTGCCAGCAGCCTAGGTCAATCCTACGAGCAGTACTTC
>TRBJ2-2|.|.|TRBV7-9
CASSRTGSNTGELFF
TGTGCCAGCAGCCGAACAGGGTCTAACACCGGGGAGCTGTTTTTT
>TRBJ2-7|.|.|TRBV7-8
CASSPRALISYEQYF
TGTGCCAGCAGCCCAAGGGCTCTGATCTCCTACGAGCAGTACTTC
>TRBJ2-7|.|.|TRBV7-6
CASSLNRLGHEQYF
TGTGCCAGCAGCTTAAACCGCCTCGGGCACGAGCAGTACTTC
>TRBJ2-5|once|.|TRBV2
CASSAWRDSFQETQYF
TGTGCCAGCAGCGCCTGGAGGGACAGCTTCCAAGAGACCCAGTACTTC
>TRBJ2-7|.|.|TRBV7-9
CASSLVIREQYF
TGTGCCAGCAGCTTAGTGATTCGCGAGCAGTACTTC
>TRBJ2-5|.|TRBD1|TRBV25-1
CASSGGSLGQVEETQYF
TGTGCCAGCAGTGGGGGATCTTTGGGACAGGTAGAAGAGACCCAGTACTTC